Each of the 24 T cell receptor beta chains below was sequenced from the same sample in a study of naive and memory T cell subsets. The beta constant-region primer was an equimolar mix of two oligonucleotides covering TRBC1 and TRBC2. TCRdb re-called the UMI-ligation and nested PCR reads with MiXCR, one entry per CDR3 protein. The sample shows tens of thousands of distinct CDR3 sequences, approximately 12% of them seen only once. What was sequenced was effector memory CD4+ T cells from blood. Subset noted: effector memory, CD45RA- CD27-. These receptors came from a human donor in good health.

CDR3 nucleotide sequence: TGTGCCAGCAGTCCGCAGAGCCCGGGACAGGGTAACAATGAGCAGTTCTTC. It is translated as CASSPQSPGQGNNEQFF. The chain employs TRBV25-1 and TRBJ2-1, with 9 bases matching TRBD1. Germline trimming cut 5 bases from V and 5 bases from J; bases unmatched to any gene: 13. CDR1 and CDR2 from the germline V gene are MGHDK and SYGVNS. The CDR3 extends over 17 amino acids.

As to this clonotype: A much bigger clone sits one base away, suggesting this may be a read error. The rearrangement links TRBV12-3 or TRBV12-4 to TRBJ1-4; 7 positions agree with TRBD1. The CDR3 has 15 amino acids. V gave up 5 bases and J gave up 7 bases; unmatched junction bases: 10. The CDR3 region has the DNA TGTGCCAGCAGTCGACAGGGACGTCAAGGTGAAAAACTGTTTTTT. It codes for CASSRQGRQGEKLFF.

The sample holds many counts of this clonotype. The V and J genes are TRBV28 and TRBJ2-2; 12 positions agree with TRBD2. Per germline, CDR1 MDHEN and CDR2 SYDVKM. The CDR3 runs 14 residues. With V trimmed by 8 bases and J by 8 bases, 6 bases remained unmatched. CDR3 loop: CASRRLAGVGELFF. Here the CDR3 DNA reads TGTGCCAGCCGCCGACTAGCGGGAGTGGGGGAGCTGTTTTTT.

This clonotype was counted a few times. The gene calls are TRBV5-6 and TRBJ2-7, with 8 positions matching TRBD1. CDR1 and CDR2 (germline): SGHDT, YYEEEE. The ends lost 3 bases at V and 2 bases at J; junction bases unmatched: 4. The CDR3 has 14 amino acids. Here the CDR3 DNA reads TGTGCCAGCAGCTCTACAGGGGGTACCTACGAGCAGTACTTC. As protein: CASSSTGGTYEQYF.

This clonotype came up a few times. The rearrangement uses TRBV5-1 and TRBJ2-1; D is undetermined. Trimming cost V 4 bases and J 5 bases, with 7 bases left between them. CDR3 length equals 12 residues. Germline V lookup: CDR1 SGHRS, CDR2 YFSETQ. CDR3 amino acids: CASSVANNEQFF. CDR3 coding DNA: TGCGCCAGCAGCGTGGCCAACAATGAGCAGTTCTTC.

This clonotype was found a few times. The chain carries TRBV7-8 and TRBJ2-1, with 9 bases that match TRBD1. V trimming: 4 bases; J trimming: 8 bases; junction bases outside the gene matches: 3. CDR3 length: 13 residues. Germline assignment: CDR1 SGHVS and CDR2 FQNEAQ. CDR3 region: CASSWDRVDEQFF. As DNA, the CDR3 is TGTGCCAGCAGCTGGGACAGGGTCGATGAGCAGTTCTTC.

This chain connects TRBV9 to TRBJ1-4, with D maybe TRBD1 (5 bases). Germline V CDR1 and CDR2: SGDLS, YYNGEE. The germline V and J ends were trimmed by 0 bases and 6 bases, with 9 bases remaining between them. The CDR3 is 14 residues long. CDR3 sequence (DNA): TGTGCCAGCAGCGTAGGGGGCAGAGATGAAAAACTGTTTTTT. Protein sequence: CASSVGGRDEKLFF.

In this sample, this clonotype turned up a few times. This chain joins TRBV10-3 and TRBJ2-1; D unresolved. Germline V gene data show CDR1 as ENHRY and CDR2 as SYGVKD. The CDR3 spans 13 residues. The V gene lost 7 bases and the J gene lost 5 bases, with 12 bases spanning the gap. The CDR3 here is CAITPGSNNEQFF. CDR3 DNA sequence: TGTGCCATCACCCCGGGTAGCAACAATGAGCAGTTCTTC.

This chain uses TRBV28 with TRBJ1-5, with a tentative D call TRBD1 (6 bases). Germline V gene lookup returns CDR1 MDHEN and CDR2 SYDVKM. The CDR3 spans 16 residues. Trimming removed 5 bases from V and 7 bases from J, with 21 bases in between. The CDR3 loop reads CASSTLWGGAWQPQHF. CDR3 DNA sequence: TGTGCCAGCAGTACCCTATGGGGGGGGGCGTGGCAGCCCCAGCATTTT.

J is TRBJ2-1 and V is TRBV28; TRBD2 might be the D (6 bases). V dropped 4 bases and J dropped 4 bases, with 20 bases sitting between them. CDR1 and CDR2 (germline): MDHEN, SYDVKM. The CDR3 length is 17 residues. CDR3: CASSSLSGSFGYNEQFF. CDR3 nucleotide sequence: TGTGCCAGCAGTTCCCTCTCCGGGAGTTTCGGGTACAATGAGCAGTTCTTC.

Of note for this clonotype: An end of the junction does not agree with germline; a read error may underlie this. V is TRBV13 and J is TRBJ2-3; 8 bases map to TRBD2. This CDR3 contains 15 residues. The germline V gene encodes CDR1 PRHDT and CDR2 FYEKMQ (reference sequence). This CDR3 is CASTLAGMNTDTQYF. The CDR3 bases are TGTGCCAGCACCTTAGCGGGGATGAACACAGATACGCAGTATTTT.

The genes are TRBV5-4 and TRBJ2-6; 8 bases are shared with TRBD1. This CDR3 is built from 18 residues. The V gene's germline CDR1 is SGHNT and CDR2 YYREEE (reference sequence). Germline trimming cut 0 bases from V and 2 bases from J; bases unmatched to any gene: 7. Here the CDR3 DNA reads TGTGCCAGCAGCTTGGGTGCCAGGGGGCTGACTGGGGCCAACGTCCTGACTTTC. Translated, it gives CASSLGARGLTGANVLTF.

This clonotype appeared many times. The chain joins TRBV20-1 to TRBJ2-1; tentative D call: TRBD1 (6 bases). Germline lookup yields CDR1 DFQATT and CDR2 SNEGSKA (reference sequence). This CDR3 spans 14 amino acids. Deletions cut 1 base from V and 6 bases from J, with 13 bases between. The CDR3 DNA reads TGCAGTGCTAGAGCTAGGGGGAAGGGCAATGAGCAGTTCTTC. This sequence encodes CSARARGKGNEQFF.

This clonotype was picked up a small number of times. The rearrangement links TRBV18 to TRBJ2-2; 8 bases align to TRBD1. Germline V CDR1 and CDR2: KGHSH, LQKENI. Unmatched junction bases numbered 7, after V lost 0 bases and J lost 4 bases. The CDR3 consists of 17 residues. The CDR3 sequence is CASSPPIQGASTGELFF. The CDR3 nucleotides read TGTGCCAGCTCACCACCGATCCAGGGGGCGAGCACCGGGGAGCTGTTTTTT.

CDR3 loop: CSARIATSGASYNEQFF. For the CDR3, the DNA is TGCAGTGCTAGAATCGCGACTAGCGGAGCCTCCTACAATGAGCAGTTCTTC. J is TRBJ2-1 and V is TRBV20-1; 9 bases are shared with TRBD2. CDR3 length: 17 amino acids. J gave up 0 bases and V 2 bases, and 8 bases lay outside the gene matches. Germline lookup yields CDR1 DFQATT and CDR2 SNEGSKA (reference sequence).

The V call is TRBV6-5, the J call TRBJ2-7; TRBD1 matches 7 bases. Losses at the gene ends were 6 bases for V and 7 bases for J; bases not matched to a gene: 12. This CDR3 is 14 amino acids long. Germline-derived CDR1 and CDR2 are MNHEY and SVGAGI. The CDR3 loop is CASSSTRTGEEQYF. For the CDR3, the DNA is TGTGCCAGCAGCTCAACGAGGACAGGAGAGGAGCAGTACTTC.

The chain uses TRBV4-2 and TRBJ1-1, with 9 positions matching TRBD1. The CDR3 loop spans 14 amino acids. Germline V gives CDR1 LGHNA, CDR2 YNFKEQ. The junction had 11 bases not matched to a gene; V was cut back by 4 bases and J by 11 bases. This CDR3 reads CASSRPGTGIEAFF. The CDR3 DNA sequence: TGTGCCAGCAGCCGTCCCGGGACAGGGATTGAGGCTTTCTTT.

V gene TRBV19 combines with J gene TRBJ2-7; a weak D match, TRBD1 (6 bases). V lost 9 bases to trimming and J lost 3 bases, with 18 bases between them. Germline CDR1 LNHDA, CDR2 SQIVND (reference sequence). The CDR3 contains 14 residues. The CDR3 loop is CASRLRDIGYEQYF. The CDR3 nucleotides read TGTGCCAGCAGGTTAAGGGACATCGGCTACGAGCAGTACTTC.

This clonotype was counted at least ten times. The V and J genes are TRBV20-1 and TRBJ2-1; 9 positions match TRBD2. The CDR3 is 15 residues long. The V gene end was trimmed by 2 bases and the J gene end by 6 bases; junction bases not matched to a gene: 8. Germline CDR1 DFQATT, CDR2 SNEGSKA (reference sequence). CDR3: CSARTLSGRINEQFF. The CDR3 region has the DNA TGCAGTGCTAGAACCTTGAGCGGGAGGATCAATGAGCAGTTCTTC.

The V and J genes are TRBV15 and TRBJ2-1; 7 positions match TRBD1. After removal of 7 bases from V and 3 bases from J, the junction contained 9 bases not matched to a gene. From germline, CDR1 is LNHNV and CDR2 YYDKDF (reference sequence). The CDR3 contains 15 residues. This CDR3 reads CATIPTGTIYNEQFF. Written as DNA, the CDR3 is TGTGCCACCATCCCGACAGGGACGATCTACAATGAGCAGTTCTTC.

The chain combines TRBV2 with TRBJ2-3, with D perhaps TRBD2 (6 bases). Trimming removed 8 bases from V and 3 bases from J, with 12 bases in between. Germline CDR1 SNHLY, CDR2 FYNNEI. This CDR3 is 13 amino acids long. This chain's CDR3 is CASGGVFTDTQYF. The CDR3 region has the DNA TGTGCCAGCGGAGGGGTCTTTACAGATACGCAGTATTTT.

This clonotype was counted only a few times. V usage is TRBV5-4 and J usage is TRBJ1-1; no firm D call. Trimming pared 3 bases from V and 5 bases from J, leaving 17 bases between. Per the germline V gene, CDR1 is SGHNT and CDR2 is YYREEE (reference sequence). This CDR3 region has 15 residues. The CDR3 here is CASSSDLGRRTEAFF. For the CDR3, the DNA is TGTGCCAGCAGCTCGGACCTGGGCCGTAGGACTGAAGCTTTCTTT.

Judged by abundance, this clonotype is medium-sized. The V gene is TRBV7-2, the J gene TRBJ2-2; 9 nucleotides align to TRBD1. The CDR3 has 16 residues. Germline CDR1 reads SGHTA; CDR2 reads FQGNSA. The V segment lost 1 base and the J segment 5 bases; nucleotides outside the gene matches: 5. CDR3 residues: CASSLVGTGMTGELFF. CDR3 nucleotides: TGTGCCAGCAGCTTAGTTGGGACAGGGATGACCGGGGAGCTGTTTTTT.

This clonotype occurred many times. In DNA, the CDR3 is TGTGCCAGCAGCCTCCGGACTAGCGGTATCCATGAGCAGTTCTTC. It yields the protein CASSLRTSGIHEQFF. V gene TRBV7-9 combines with J gene TRBJ2-1, with 10 bases that match TRBD2. Per germline, CDR1 SEHNR and CDR2 FQNEAQ (reference sequence). V lost 5 bases, J lost 8 bases, and 9 bases stayed unmatched. CDR3 length: 15 residues.